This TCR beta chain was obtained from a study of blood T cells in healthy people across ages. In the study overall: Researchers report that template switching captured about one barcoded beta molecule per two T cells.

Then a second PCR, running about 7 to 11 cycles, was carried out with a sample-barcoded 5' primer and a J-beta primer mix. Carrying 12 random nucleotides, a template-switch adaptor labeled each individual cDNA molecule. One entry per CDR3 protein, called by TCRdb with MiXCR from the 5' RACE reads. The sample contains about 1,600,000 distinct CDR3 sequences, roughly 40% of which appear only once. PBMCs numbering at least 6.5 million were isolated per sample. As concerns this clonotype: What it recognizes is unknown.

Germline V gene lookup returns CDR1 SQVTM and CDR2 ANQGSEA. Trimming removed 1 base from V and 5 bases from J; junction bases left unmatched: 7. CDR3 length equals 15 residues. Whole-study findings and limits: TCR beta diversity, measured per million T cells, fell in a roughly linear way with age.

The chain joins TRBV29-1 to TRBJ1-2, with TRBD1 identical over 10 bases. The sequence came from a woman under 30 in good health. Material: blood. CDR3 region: CSVEGSGTGVYGYTF. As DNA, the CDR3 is TGCAGCGTTGAAGGCTCCGGGACAGGGGTTTATGGCTACACCTTC.